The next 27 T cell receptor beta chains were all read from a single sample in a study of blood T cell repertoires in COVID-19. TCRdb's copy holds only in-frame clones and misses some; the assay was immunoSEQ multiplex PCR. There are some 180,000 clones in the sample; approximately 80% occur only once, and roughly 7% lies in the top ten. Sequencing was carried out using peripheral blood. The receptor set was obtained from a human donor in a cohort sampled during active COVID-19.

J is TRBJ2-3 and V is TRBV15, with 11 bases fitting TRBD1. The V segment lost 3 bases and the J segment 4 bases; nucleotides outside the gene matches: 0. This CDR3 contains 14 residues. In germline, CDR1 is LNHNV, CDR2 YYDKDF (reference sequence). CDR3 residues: CATSRDRGPDTQYF. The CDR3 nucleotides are TGTGCCACCAGCAGGGACAGGGGGCCAGATACGCAGTATTTT.

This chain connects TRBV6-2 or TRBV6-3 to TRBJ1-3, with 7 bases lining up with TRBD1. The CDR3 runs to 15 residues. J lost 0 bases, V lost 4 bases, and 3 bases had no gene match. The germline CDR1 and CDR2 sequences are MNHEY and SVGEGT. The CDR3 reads CASSWGQHSGNTIYF. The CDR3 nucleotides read TGTGCCAGCAGTTGGGGACAGCACTCTGGAAACACCATATATTTT.

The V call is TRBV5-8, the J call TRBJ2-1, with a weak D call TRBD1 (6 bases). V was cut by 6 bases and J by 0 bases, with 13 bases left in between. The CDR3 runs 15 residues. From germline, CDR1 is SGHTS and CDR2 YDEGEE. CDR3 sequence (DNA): TGTGCCAGCACCTCAAGGGGGAGCTCCTACAATGAGCAGTTCTTC. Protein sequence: CASTSRGSSYNEQFF.

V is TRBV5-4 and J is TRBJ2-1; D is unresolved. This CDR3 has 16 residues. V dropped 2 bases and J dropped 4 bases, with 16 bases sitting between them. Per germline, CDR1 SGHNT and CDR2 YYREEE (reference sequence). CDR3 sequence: CASSFAKDRVYNEQFF. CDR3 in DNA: TGTGCCAGCAGCTTCGCCAAAGACCGGGTGTACAATGAGCAGTTCTTC. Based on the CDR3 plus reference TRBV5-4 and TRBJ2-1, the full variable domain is ETGVTQSPTHLIKTRGQQVTLRCSSQSGHNTVSWYQQALGQGPQFIFQYYREEENGRGNFPPRFSGLQFPNYSSELNVNALELDDSALYLCASSFAKDRVYNEQFFGPGTRLTVL.

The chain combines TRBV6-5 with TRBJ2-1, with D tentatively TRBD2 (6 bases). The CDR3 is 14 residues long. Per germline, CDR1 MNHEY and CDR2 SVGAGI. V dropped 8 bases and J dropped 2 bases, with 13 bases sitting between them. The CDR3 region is CASRSRETYNEQFF. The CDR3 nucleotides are TGTGCCAGCCGGTCCCGGGAGACCTACAATGAGCAGTTCTTC.

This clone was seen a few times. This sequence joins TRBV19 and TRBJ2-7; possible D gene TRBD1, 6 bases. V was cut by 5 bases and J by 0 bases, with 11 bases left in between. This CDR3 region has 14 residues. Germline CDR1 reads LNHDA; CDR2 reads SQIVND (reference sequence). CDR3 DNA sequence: TGTGCCAGTAGTCTACAGGGACCCTCCTACGAGCAGTACTTC. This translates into CASSLQGPSYEQYF.

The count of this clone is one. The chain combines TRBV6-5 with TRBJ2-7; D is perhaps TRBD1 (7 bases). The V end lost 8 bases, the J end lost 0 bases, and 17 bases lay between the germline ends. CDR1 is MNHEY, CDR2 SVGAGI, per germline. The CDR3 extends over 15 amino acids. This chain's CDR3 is CASRPSGGSSYEQYF. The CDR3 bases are TGTGCCAGCCGCCCCTCAGGGGGGAGCTCCTACGAGCAGTACTTC.

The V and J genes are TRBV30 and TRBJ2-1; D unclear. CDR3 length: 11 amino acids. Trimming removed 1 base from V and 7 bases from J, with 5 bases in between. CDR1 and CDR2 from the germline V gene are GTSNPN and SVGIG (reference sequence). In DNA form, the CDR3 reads TGTGCCTGGAGTGATTCTAATGAGCAGTTCTTC. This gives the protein CAWSDSNEQFF.

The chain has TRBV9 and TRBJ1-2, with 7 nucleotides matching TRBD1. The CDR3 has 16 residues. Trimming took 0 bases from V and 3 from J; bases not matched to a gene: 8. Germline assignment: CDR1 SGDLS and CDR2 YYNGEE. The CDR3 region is CASSVGSRGNDYGYTF. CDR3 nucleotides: TGTGCCAGCAGCGTAGGAAGCAGGGGGAATGACTATGGCTACACCTTC. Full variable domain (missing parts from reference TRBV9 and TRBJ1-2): DSGVTQTPKHLITATGQRVTLRCSPRSGDLSVYWYQQSLDQGLQFLIQYYNGEERAKGNILERFSAQQFPDLHSELNLSSLELGDSALYFCASSVGSRGNDYGYTFGSGTRLTVV.

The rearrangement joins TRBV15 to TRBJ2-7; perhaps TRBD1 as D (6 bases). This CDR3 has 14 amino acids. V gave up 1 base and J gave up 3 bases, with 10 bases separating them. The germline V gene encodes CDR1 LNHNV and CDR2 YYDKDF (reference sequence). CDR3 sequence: CATSRGGGFYEQYF. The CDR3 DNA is TGTGCCACCAGCAGAGGAGGGGGTTTCTACGAGCAGTACTTC. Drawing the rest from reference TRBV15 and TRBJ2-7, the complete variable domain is DAMVIQNPRYQVTQFGKPVTLSCSQTLNHNVMYWYQQKSSQAPKLLFHYYDKDFNNEADTPDNFQSRRPNTSFCFLDIRSPGLGDTAMYLCATSRGGGFYEQYFGPGTRLTVT.

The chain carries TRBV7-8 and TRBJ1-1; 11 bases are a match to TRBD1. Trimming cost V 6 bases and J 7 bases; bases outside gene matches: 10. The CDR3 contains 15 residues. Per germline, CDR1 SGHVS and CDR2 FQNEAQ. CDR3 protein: CASSFAGQGANEAFF. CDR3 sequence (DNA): TGTGCCAGCAGTTTCGCCGGACAGGGGGCTAATGAAGCTTTCTTT.

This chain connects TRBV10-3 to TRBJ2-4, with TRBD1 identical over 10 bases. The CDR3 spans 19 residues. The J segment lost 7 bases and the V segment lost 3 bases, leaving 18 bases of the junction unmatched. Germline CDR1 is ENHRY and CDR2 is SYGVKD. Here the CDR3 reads CAISERSGPGQGSVNIQYF. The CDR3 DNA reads TGTGCCATCAGTGAAAGGAGCGGGCCGGGACAGGGGTCGGTCAACATTCAGTACTTC.

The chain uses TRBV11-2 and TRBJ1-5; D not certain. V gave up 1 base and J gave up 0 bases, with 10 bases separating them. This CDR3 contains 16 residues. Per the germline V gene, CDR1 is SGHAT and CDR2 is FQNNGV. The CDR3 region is CASSLGGFGSNQPQHF. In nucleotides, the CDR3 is TGTGCCAGCAGCTTAGGAGGGTTCGGTAGCAATCAGCCCCAGCATTTT. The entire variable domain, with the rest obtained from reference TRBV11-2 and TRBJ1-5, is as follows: EAGVAQSPRYKIIEKRQSVAFWCNPISGHATLYWYQQILGQGPKLLIQFQNNGVVDDSQLPKDRFSAERLKGVDSTLKIQPAKLEDSAVYLCASSLGGFGSNQPQHFGDGTRLSIL.

CDR3 protein: CATDTSYGYTF. The CDR3 DNA follows: TGTGCCACCGACACGAGCTATGGCTACACCTTC. V is TRBV19 and J is TRBJ1-2; no clear D. V shed 10 bases and J shed 4 bases, with 10 bases lying between them. Germline assignment: CDR1 LNHDA and CDR2 SQIVND (reference sequence). The CDR3 runs to 11 residues.

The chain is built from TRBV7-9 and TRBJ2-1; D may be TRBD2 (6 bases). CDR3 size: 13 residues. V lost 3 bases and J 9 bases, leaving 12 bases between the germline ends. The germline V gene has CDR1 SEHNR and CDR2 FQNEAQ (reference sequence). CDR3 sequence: CASSLGSGTEQFF. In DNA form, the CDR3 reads TGTGCCAGCAGCTTGGGTAGCGGTACTGAGCAGTTCTTC.

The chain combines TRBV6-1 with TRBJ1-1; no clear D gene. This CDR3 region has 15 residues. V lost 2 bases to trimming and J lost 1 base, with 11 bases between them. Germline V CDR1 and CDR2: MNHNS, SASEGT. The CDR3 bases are TGTGCCAGCAGTGAACCTGGGCCGGAGAACACTGAAGCTTTCTTT. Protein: CASSEPGPENTEAFF.

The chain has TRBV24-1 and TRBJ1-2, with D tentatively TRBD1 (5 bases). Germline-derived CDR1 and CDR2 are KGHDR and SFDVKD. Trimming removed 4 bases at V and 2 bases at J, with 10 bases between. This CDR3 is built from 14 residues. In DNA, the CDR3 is TGTGCCACCAGTGACCCGACAGTAAACTATGGCTACACCTTC. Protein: CATSDPTVNYGYTF.

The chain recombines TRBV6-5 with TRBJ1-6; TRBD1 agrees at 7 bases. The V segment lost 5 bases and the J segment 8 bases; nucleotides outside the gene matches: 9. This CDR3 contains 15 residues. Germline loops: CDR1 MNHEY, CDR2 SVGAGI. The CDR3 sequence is CASSPRRQGDSPLHF. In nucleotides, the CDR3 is TGTGCCAGCAGTCCACGACGCCAGGGGGATTCACCCCTCCACTTT.

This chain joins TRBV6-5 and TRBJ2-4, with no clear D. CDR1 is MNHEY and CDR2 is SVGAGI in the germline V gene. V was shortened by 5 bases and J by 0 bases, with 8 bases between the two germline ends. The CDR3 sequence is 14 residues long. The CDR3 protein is CASSPRLAKNIQYF. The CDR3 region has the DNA TGTGCCAGCAGTCCGAGATTAGCCAAAAACATTCAGTACTTC.

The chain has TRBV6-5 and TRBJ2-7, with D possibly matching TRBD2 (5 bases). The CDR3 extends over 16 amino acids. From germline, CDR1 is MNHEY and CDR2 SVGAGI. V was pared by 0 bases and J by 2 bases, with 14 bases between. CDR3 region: CASSYSRETPPYEQYF. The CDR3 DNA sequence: TGTGCCAGCAGTTACTCGAGGGAAACTCCACCCTACGAGCAGTACTTC.

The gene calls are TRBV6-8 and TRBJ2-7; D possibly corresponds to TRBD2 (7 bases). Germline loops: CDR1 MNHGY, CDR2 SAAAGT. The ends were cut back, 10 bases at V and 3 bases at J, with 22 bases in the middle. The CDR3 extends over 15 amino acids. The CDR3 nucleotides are TGTGCCACTCGGGGGGATAACCGGGGGCACTACGAGCAGTACTTC. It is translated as CATRGDNRGHYEQYF.

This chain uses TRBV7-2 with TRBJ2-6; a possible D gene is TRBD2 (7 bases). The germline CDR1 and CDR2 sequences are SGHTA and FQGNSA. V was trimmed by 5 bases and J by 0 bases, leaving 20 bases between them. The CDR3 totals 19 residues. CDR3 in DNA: TGTGCCAGCAGCCACCGGGGAGGGGGAGCTTTCTCTGGGGCCAACGTCCTGACTTTC. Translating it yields CASSHRGGGAFSGANVLTF.

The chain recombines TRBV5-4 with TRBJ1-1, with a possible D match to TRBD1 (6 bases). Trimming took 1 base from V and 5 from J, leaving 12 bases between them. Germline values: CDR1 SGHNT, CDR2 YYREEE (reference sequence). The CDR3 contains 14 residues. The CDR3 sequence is CASSLRWGRTEAFF. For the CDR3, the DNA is TGTGCCAGCAGCTTGAGGTGGGGGCGGACTGAAGCTTTCTTT. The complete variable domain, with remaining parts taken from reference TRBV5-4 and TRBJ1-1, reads ETGVTQSPTHLIKTRGQQVTLRCSSQSGHNTVSWYQQALGQGPQFIFQYYREEENGRGNFPPRFSGLQFPNYSSELNVNALELDDSALYLCASSLRWGRTEAFFGQGTRLTVV.

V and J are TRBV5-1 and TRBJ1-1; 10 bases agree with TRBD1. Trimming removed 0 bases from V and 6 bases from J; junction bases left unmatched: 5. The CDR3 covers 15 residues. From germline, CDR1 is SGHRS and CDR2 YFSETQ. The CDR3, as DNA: TGCGCCAGCAGCTTGGCAGGGACAGGGGAATCTGAAGCTTTCTTT. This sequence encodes CASSLAGTGESEAFF.

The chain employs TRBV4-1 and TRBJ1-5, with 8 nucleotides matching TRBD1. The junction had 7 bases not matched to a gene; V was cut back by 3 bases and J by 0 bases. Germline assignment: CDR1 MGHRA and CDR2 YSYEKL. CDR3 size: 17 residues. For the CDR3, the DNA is TGCGCCAGCAGCCAGACTACCGGGACAGGTAGCAATCAGCCCCAGCATTTT. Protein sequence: CASSQTTGTGSNQPQHF.

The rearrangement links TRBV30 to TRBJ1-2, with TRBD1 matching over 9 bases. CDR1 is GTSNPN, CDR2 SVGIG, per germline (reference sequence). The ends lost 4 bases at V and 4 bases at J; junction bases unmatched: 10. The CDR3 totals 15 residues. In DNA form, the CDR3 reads TGTGCCTGGAAGGGGACAGGGAACAGGGCCTATGGCTACACCTTC. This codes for CAWKGTGNRAYGYTF.

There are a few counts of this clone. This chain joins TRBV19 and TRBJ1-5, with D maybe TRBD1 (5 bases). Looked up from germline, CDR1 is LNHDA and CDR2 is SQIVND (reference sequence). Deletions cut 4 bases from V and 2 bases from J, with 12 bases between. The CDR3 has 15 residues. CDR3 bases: TGTGCCAGTAGTAGCCCCCAACAGGGCAATCAGCCCCAGCATTTT. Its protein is CASSSPQQGNQPQHF.